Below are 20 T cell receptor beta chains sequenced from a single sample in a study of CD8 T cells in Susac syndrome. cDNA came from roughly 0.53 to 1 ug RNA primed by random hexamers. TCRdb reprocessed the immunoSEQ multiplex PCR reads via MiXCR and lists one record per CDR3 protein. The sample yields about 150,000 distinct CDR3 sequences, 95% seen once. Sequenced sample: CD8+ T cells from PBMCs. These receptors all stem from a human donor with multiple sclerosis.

The CDR3: CSVEDNRVDNEQFF. The CDR3 nucleotides are TGCAGCGTTGAAGATAACAGGGTGGACAATGAGCAGTTCTTC. J is TRBJ2-1 and V is TRBV29-1; tentatively, D is TRBD1 (6 bases). The CDR3 length is 14 residues. Germline V CDR1 and CDR2: SQVTM, ANQGSEA. Trimming shortened V by 0 bases and J by 5 bases, and 11 bases separated the two germline ends.

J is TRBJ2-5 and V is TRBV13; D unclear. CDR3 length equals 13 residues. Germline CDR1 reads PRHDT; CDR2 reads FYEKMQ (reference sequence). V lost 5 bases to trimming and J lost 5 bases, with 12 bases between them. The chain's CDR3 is CASSQPSGETQYF. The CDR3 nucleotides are TGTGCCAGCAGCCAACCCTCCGGGGAGACCCAGTACTTC. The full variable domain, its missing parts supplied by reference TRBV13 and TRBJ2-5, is AAGVIQSPRHLIKEKRETATLKCYPIPRHDTVYWYQQGPGQDPQFLISFYEKMQSDKGSIPDRFSAQQFSDYHSELNMSSLELGDSALYFCASSQPSGETQYFGPGTRLLVL.

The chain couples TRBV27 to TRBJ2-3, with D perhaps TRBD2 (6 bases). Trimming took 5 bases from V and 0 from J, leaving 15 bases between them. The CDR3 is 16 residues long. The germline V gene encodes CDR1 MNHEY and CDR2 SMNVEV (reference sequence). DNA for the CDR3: TGTGCCAGCAGTCGGAAGCGGGTTCCTAGCACAGATACGCAGTATTTT. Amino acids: CASSRKRVPSTDTQYF.

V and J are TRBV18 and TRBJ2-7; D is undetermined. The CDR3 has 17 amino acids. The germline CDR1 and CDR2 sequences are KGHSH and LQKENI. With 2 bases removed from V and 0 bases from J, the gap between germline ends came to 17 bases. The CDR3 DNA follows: TGTGCCAGCTCACCAACTACCCCGATCACAGACTCCTACGAGCAGTACTTC. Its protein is CASSPTTPITDSYEQYF.

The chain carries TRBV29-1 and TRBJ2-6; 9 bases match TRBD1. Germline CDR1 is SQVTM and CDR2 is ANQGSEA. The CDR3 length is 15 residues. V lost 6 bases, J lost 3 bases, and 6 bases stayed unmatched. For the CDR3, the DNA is TGCAGCGTGGGGACAGGGTCTGGTGGGGCCAACGTCCTGACTTTC. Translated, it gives CSVGTGSGGANVLTF.

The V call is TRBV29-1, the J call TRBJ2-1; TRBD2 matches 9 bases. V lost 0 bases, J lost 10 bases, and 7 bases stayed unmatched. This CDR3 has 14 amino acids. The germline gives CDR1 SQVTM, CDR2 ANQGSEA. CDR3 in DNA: TGCAGCGTTGAAGATGCGGGGGGGGCGCCGGAGCAGTTCTTC. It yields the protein CSVEDAGGAPEQFF.

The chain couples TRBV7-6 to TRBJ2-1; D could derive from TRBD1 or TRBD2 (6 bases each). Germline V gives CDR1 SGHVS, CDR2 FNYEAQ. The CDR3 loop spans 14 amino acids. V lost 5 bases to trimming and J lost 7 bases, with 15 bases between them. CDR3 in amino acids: CASSRVGGRNEQFF. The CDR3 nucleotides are TGTGCCAGCAGCCGAGTCGGGGGCAGGAATGAGCAGTTCTTC.

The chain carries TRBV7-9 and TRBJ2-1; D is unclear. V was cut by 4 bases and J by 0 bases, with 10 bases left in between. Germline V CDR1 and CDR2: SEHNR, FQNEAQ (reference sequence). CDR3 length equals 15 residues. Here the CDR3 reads CASSYLVGSYNEQFF. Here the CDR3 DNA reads TGTGCCAGCAGCTATCTGGTAGGCTCCTACAATGAGCAGTTCTTC.

The CDR3 DNA reads TGCGCCAGCAGTCAATCGTGTGGGACTCCAGAACCCGAGCAGTACTTC. Translated, it gives CASSQSCGTPEPEQYF. The J gene is TRBJ2-7, the V gene TRBV23-1, with D tentatively TRBD2 (6 bases). TRBV23-1 is annotated as an ORF whose role is uncertain. CDR3 length equals 16 residues. V gave up 0 bases and J gave up 6 bases, with 18 bases separating them.

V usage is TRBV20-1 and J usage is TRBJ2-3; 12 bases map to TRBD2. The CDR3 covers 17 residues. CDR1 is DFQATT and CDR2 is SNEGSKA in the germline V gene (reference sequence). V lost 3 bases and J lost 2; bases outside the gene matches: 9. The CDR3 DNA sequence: TGCAGTGCTAGCGCTAGCGGGGGGGAACTTCCCACAGATACGCAGTATTTT. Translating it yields CSASASGGELPTDTQYF.

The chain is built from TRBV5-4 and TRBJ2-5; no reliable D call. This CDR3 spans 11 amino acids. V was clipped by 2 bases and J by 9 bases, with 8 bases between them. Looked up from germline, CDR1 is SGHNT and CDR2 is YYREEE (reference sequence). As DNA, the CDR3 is TGTGCCAGCAGCTTAGGCGAGGCCCAGTACTTC. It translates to CASSLGEAQYF.

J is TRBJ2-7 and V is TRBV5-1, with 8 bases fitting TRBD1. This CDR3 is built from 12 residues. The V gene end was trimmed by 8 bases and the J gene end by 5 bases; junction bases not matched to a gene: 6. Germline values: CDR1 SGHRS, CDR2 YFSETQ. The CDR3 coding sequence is TGCGCCAGTCCGTCAGGGGGCAACGAGCAGTACGTC. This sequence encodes CASPSGGNEQYV.

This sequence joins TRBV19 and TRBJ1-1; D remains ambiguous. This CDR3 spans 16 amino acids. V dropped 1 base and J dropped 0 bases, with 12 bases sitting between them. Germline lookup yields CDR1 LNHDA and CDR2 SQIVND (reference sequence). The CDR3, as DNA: TGTGCCAGTAGTATAGCTCAAGGGCAGATGAACACTGAAGCTTTCTTT. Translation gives CASSIAQGQMNTEAFF.

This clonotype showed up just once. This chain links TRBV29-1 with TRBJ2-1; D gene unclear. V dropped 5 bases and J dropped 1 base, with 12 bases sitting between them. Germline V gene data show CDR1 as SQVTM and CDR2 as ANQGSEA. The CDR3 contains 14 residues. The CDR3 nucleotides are TGCAGCGTTCCTGTGGGTCAATCCTACAATGAGCAGTTCTTC. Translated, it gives CSVPVGQSYNEQFF.

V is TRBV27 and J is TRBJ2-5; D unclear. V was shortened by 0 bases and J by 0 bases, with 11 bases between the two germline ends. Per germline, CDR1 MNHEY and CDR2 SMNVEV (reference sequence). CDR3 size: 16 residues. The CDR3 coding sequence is TGTGCCAGCAGTTTATCCCCAAGTGATTACCAAGAGACCCAGTACTTC. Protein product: CASSLSPSDYQETQYF.

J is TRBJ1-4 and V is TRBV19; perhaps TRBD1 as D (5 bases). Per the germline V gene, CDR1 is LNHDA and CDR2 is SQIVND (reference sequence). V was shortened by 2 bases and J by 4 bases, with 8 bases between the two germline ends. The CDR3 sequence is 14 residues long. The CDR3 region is CASSIRDGNEKLFF. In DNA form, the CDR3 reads TGTGCCAGTAGTATAAGGGACGGTAATGAAAAACTGTTTTTT.

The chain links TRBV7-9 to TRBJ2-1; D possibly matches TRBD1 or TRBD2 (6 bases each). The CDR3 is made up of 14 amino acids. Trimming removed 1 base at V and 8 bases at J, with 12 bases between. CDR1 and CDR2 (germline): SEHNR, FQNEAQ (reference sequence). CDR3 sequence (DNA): TGTGCCAGCAGCTTAGGGGGGGCTCTCGATGAGCAGTTCTTC. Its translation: CASSLGGALDEQFF.

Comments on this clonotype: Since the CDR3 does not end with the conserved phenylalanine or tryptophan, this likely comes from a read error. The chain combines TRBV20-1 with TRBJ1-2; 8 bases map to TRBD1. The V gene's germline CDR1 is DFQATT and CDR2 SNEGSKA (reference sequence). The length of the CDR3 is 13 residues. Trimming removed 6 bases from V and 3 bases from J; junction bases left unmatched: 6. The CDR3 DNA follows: TGCAGTGCCCACGAGGACAGGGACTATGGCTACACCGTC. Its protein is CSAHEDRDYGYTV.

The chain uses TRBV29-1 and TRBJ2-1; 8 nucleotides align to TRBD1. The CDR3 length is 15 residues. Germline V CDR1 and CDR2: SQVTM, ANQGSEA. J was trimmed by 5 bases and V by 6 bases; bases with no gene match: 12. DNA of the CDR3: TGCAGCGTCGTTTCTCCGGGACAGGTCAACAATGAGCAGTTCTTC. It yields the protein CSVVSPGQVNNEQFF.

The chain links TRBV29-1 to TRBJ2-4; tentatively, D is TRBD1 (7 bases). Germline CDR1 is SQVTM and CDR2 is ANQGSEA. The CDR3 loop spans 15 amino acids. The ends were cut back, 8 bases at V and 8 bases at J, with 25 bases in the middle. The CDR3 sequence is CSFRETGRRGDIQYF. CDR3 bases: TGCAGCTTCAGAGAGACAGGGAGGCGAGGCGACATTCAGTACTTC.